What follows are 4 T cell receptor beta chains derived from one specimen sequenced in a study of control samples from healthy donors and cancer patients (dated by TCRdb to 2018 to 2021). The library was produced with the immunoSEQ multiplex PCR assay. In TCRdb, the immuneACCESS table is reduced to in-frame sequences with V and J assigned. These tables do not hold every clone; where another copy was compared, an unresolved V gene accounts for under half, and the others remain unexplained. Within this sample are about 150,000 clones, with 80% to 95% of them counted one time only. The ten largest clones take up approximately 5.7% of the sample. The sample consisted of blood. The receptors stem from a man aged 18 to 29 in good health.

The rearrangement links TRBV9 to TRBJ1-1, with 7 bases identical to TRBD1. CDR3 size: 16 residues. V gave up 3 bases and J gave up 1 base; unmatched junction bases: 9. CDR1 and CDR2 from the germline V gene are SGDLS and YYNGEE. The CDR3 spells CASSANLGTENTEAFF. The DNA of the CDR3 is TGTGCCAGCAGCGCAAACCTGGGGACAGAGAACACTGAAGCTTTCTTT. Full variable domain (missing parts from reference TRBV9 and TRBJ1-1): DSGVTQTPKHLITATGQRVTLRCSPRSGDLSVYWYQQSLDQGLQFLIQYYNGEERAKGNILERFSAQQFPDLHSELNLSSLELGDSALYFCASSANLGTENTEAFFGQGTRLTVV.

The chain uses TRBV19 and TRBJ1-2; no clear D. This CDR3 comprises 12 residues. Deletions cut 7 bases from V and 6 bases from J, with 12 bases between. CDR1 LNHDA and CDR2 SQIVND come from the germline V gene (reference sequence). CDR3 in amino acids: CASKALVDGYTF. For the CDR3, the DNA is TGTGCCAGTAAGGCCCTCGTCGATGGCTACACCTTC. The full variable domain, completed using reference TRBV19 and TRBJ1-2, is DGGITQSPKYLFRKEGQNVTLSCEQNLNHDAMYWYRQDPGQGLRLIYYSQIVNDFQKGDIAEGYSVSREKKESFPLTVTSAQKNPTAFYLCASKALVDGYTFGSGTRLTVV.

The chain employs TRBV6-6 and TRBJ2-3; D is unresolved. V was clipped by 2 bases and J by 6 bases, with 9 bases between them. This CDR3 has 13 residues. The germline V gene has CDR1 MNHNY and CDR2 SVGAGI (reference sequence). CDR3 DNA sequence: TGTGCCAGCAGTTACGTCCTCTGGGATACGCAGTATTTT. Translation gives CASSYVLWDTQYF.

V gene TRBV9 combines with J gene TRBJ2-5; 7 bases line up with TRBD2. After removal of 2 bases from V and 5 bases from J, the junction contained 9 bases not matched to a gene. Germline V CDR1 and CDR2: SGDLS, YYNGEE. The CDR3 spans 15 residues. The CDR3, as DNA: TGTGCCAGCAGCGTTGGACTAGTGGCCTGGGAGACCCAGTACTTC. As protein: CASSVGLVAWETQYF.